This TCR beta chain was obtained from a study of cytomegalovirus exposure and HLA in healthy donors. The study's findings and limits: Presence/absence analyses supposed approximately even sequencing depth among donors.

Germline values: CDR1 SGHTA, CDR2 FQGNSA. Unmatched junction bases numbered 6, after V lost 2 bases and J lost 4 bases. The CDR3 is 15 residues long. Of note for this clone: The antigen remains unidentified.

PCR used 60 Vbeta primers and 13 Jbeta primers. Clones were sequenced by immunoSEQ multiplex PCR, and TCRdb holds only the in-frame ones, with some missing. The sample lists around 81,000 clones, roughly 60% seen once, with around 5.8% in the top ten. This clonotype originated in a young man in good health and CMV-seropositive. V gene TRBV7-2 combines with J gene TRBJ2-7, with 9 bases fitting TRBD2. The sample taken for sequencing was PBMCs. The DNA of the CDR3 is TGTGCCAGCAGCTTAAGCCCTAGCGGGAAATACGAGCAGTACTTC. It encodes CASSLSPSGKYEQYF. Full variable domain (outside the CDR3, taken from reference TRBV7-2 and TRBJ2-7): GAGVSQSPSNKVTEKGKDVELRCDPISGHTALYWYRQSLGQGLEFLIYFQGNSAPDKSGLPSDRFSAERTGGSVSTLTIQRTQQEDSAVYLCASSLSPSGKYEQYFGPGTRLTVT.